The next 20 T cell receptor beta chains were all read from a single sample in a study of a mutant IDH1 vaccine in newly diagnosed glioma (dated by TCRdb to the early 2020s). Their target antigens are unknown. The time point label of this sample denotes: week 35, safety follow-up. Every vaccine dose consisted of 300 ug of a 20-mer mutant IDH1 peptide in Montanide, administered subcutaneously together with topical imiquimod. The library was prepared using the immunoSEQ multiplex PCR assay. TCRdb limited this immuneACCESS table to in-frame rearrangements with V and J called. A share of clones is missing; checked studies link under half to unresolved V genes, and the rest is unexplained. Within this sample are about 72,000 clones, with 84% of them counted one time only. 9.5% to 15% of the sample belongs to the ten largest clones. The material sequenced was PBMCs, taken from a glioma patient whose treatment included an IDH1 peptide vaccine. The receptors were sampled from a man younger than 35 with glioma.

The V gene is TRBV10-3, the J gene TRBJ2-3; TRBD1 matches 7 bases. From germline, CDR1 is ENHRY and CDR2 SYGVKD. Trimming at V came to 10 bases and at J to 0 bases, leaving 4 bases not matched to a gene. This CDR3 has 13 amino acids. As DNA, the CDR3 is TGTGCCACTATACAGGGGAGCACAGATACGCAGTATTTT. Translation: CATIQGSTDTQYF.

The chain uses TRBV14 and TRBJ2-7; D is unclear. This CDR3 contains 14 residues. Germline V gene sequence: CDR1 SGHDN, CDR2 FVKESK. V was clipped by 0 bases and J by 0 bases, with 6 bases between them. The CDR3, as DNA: TGTGCCAGCAGCCAAGATAGGAACTCCTACGAGCAGTACTTC. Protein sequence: CASSQDRNSYEQYF.

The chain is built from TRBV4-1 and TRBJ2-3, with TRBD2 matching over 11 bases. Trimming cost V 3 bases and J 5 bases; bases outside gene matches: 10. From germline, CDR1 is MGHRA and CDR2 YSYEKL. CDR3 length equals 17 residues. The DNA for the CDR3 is TGCGCCAGCAGCCATCGATGGCTAGCGGGAGGTGGAGATACGCAGTATTTT. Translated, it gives CASSHRWLAGGGDTQYF.

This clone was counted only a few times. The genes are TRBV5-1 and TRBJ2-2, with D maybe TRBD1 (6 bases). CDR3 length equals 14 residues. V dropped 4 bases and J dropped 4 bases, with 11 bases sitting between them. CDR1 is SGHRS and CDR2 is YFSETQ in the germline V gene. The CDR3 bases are TGCGCCAGCAGCGTCGCAGGGGTCACCGGGGAGCTGTTTTTT. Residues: CASSVAGVTGELFF.

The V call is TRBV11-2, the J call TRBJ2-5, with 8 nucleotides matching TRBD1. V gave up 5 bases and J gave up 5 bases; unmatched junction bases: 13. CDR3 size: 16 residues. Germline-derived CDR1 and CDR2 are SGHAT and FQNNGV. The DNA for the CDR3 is TGTGCCAGCAGCCCTACTGGACAGGGCTACGGCGAGACCCAGTACTTC. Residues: CASSPTGQGYGETQYF.

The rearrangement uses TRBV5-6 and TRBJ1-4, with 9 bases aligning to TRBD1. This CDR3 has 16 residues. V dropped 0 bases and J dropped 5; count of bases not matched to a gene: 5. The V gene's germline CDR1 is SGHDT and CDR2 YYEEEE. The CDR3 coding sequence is TGTGCCAGCAGCTTGGCGGGGACAGGGTTGAATGAAAAACTGTTTTTT. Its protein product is CASSLAGTGLNEKLFF.

The CDR3 DNA is TGTGCCAGCAGCAATCCCCGGGTACCAGGAAACACCATATATTTT. This encodes CASSNPRVPGNTIYF. The rearrangement links TRBV11-2 to TRBJ1-3, with D hard to call. V lost 5 bases and J 4 bases, leaving 15 bases between the germline ends. Per the germline V gene, CDR1 is SGHAT and CDR2 is FQNNGV. This CDR3 spans 15 amino acids.

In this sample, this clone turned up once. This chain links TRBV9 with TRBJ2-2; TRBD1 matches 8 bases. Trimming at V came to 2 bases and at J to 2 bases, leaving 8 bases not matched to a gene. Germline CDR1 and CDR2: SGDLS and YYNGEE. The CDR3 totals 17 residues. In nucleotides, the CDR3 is TGTGCCAGCAGCGTCTCGACAGGGGAATCCAACACCGGGGAGCTGTTTTTT. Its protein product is CASSVSTGESNTGELFF.

The CDR3 sequence: CATSSLGAQRSGNTIYF. CDR3 coding DNA: TGTGCCACCAGCAGTTTAGGGGCGCAACGAAGTGGAAACACCATATATTTT. The chain couples TRBV15 to TRBJ1-3; tentative D call: TRBD1 (5 bases). The CDR3 totals 17 residues. V lost 3 bases, J lost 3 bases, and 18 bases lay in between. Germline-derived CDR1 and CDR2 are LNHNV and YYDKDF (reference sequence).

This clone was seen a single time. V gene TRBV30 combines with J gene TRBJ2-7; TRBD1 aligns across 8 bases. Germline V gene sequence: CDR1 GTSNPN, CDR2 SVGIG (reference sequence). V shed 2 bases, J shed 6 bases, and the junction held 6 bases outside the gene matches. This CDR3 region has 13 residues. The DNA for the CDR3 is TGTGCCTGGAGTAGGCAGGGGGCCAGCGAGCAGTACTTC. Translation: CAWSRQGASEQYF.

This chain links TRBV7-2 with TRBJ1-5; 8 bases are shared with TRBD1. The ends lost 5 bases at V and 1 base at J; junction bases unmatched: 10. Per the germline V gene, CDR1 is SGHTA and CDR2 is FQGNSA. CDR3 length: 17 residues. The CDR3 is CASSHQDRGLSNQPQHF. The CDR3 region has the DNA TGTGCCAGCAGCCACCAAGACAGGGGCTTAAGCAATCAGCCCCAGCATTTT.

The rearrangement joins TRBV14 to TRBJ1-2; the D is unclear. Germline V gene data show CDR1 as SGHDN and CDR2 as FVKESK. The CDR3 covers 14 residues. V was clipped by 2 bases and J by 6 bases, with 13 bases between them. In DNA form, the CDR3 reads TGTGCCAGCAGCCAAAGCCGAGGCGGGCATGGCTACACCTTC. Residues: CASSQSRGGHGYTF. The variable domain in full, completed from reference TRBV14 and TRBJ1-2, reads EAGVTQFPSHSVIEKGQTVTLRCDPISGHDNLYWYRRVMGKEIKFLLHFVKESKQDESGMPNNRFLAERTGGTYSTLKVQPAELEDSGVYFCASSQSRGGHGYTFGSGTRLTVV.

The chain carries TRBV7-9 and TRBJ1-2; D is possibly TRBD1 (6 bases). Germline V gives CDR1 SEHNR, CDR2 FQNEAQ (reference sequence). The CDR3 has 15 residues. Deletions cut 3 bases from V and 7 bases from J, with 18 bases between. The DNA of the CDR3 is TGTGCCAGCAGCTTGGAAGTCGGCAGGGGTGCTGGCTACACCTTC. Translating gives CASSLEVGRGAGYTF.

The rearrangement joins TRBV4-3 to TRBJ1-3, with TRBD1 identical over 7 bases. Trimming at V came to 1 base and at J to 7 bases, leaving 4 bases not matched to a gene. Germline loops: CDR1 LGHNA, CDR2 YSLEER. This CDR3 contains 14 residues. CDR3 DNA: TGCGCCAGCAGCCAAGGACAGGGTCCCAACACCATATATTTT. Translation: CASSQGQGPNTIYF.

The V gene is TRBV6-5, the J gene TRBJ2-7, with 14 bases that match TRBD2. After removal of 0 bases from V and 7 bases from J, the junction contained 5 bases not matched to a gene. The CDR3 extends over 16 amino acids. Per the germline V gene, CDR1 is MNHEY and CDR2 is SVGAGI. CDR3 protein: CASSYSRGLAGAEQYF. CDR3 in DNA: TGTGCCAGCAGTTACTCGAGGGGACTAGCGGGAGCGGAGCAGTACTTC.

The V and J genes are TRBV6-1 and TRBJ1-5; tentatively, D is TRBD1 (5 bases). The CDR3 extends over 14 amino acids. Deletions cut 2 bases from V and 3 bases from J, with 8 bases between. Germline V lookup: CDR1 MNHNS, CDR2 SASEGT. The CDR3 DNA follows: TGTGCCAGCAGTGAATGGGGGACCAATCAGCCCCAGCATTTT. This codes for CASSEWGTNQPQHF.

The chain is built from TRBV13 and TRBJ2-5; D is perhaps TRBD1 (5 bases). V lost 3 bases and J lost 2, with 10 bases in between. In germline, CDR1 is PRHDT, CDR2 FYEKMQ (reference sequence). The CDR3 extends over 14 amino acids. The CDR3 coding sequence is TGTGCCAGCAGCTTTGGGGCCCTACAAGAGACCCAGTACTTC. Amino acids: CASSFGALQETQYF.

CDR3 sequence reads: CASSRYPSVTPGMNTEAFF. Written as DNA, the CDR3 is TGCGCCAGCAGCCGATACCCGTCGGTTACCCCCGGTATGAACACTGAAGCTTTCTTT. This chain joins TRBV4-1 and TRBJ1-1; D unclear. There are 19 residues in the CDR3. Germline-derived CDR1 and CDR2 are MGHRA and YSYEKL. V lost 4 bases, J lost 0 bases, and 24 bases lay in between.

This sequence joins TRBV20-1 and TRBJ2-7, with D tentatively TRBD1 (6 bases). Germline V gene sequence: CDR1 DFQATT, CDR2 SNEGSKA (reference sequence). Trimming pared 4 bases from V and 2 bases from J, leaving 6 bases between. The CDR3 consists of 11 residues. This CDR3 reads CSAKGAYEQYF. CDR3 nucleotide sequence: TGCAGTGCTAAGGGGGCCTACGAGCAGTACTTC.

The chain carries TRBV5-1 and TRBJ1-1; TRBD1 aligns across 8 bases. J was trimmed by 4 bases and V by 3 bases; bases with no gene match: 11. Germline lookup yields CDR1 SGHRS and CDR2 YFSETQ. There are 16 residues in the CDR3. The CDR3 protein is CASSYGAQGDSTEAFF. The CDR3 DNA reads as TGCGCCAGCAGCTACGGGGCACAGGGGGACTCCACTGAAGCTTTCTTT.